The T cell receptor beta chain described here comes from a study of Graves' ophthalmopathy and Graves' hyperthyroidism (dated by TCRdb to 2016 to 2019). About the investigation overall: Peripheral blood was collected at initial diagnosis, before any treatment. The independent validation cohort included 18 hyperthyroidism patients plus 17 patients who later progressed from hyperthyroidism to ophthalmopathy. The study used signatures of the TCR beta repertoire to tell Graves' ophthalmopathy apart from Graves' hyperthyroidism and to predict which patients would progress to ophthalmopathy. In total, approximately 130 blood samples were TCR-sequenced: approximately 42 ophthalmopathy, over 70 hyperthyroidism and approximately 17 hyperthyroidism-to-ophthalmopathy patients. A discovery set of 100 patients (under 45 ophthalmopathy, under 65 stable hyperthyroidism) was enrolled to explore V-J signatures distinguishing ophthalmopathy from hyperthyroidism. T-cell repertoires of thyroid tissue and blood were compared in about 6 hyperthyroidism patients. After sampling, hyperthyroidism patients received methimazole starting at 30 mg daily, and ophthalmopathy patients received high-dose intravenous methylprednisolone. For training and testing, the roughly 97 patients in the discovery cohort were randomly divided in a 7:3 ratio. Findings and caveats that apply to the study as a whole: Sample size was not statistically predetermined, and group allocation was not concealed from the investigators. In validation, the model predicted ophthalmopathy progression with 55% to 71% sensitivity and roughly 72% specificity; some 13 predicted patients were CT-confirmed with GO in a median of approximately 6.2 months. Among expanded thyroid clonotypes with frequency above 0.001, most also showed up in blood, which suggests that blood repertoires may reflect the thyroid immune response. Ophthalmopathy was separated from stable hyperthyroidism by the 13-signature model with 85% to 90% sensitivity and 81.08% specificity in cross-validation and with 80%/75% in the test set.

For repertoire sequencing, TCR beta CDR3 regions were amplified from RNA transcripts. A first-round RT-PCR used HTBI primers with the Qiagen OneStep RT-PCR kit, followed by a second-round multiplex PCR, size selection and purification. The libraries underwent paired-end sequencing with 100 bp reads on an Illumina HiSeq2000. From the authors' description of their analysis: SOAPnuke was used for read processing, and reads with adapters, uncalled bases, a mean Phred below 15, or no exact constant-primer or identifier match were discarded. COPE v1.2.5 was used to merge high-quality paired reads. Each unique nucleotide sequence was treated as a clonotype, and MiTCR v1.1 was used to align the clonotypes to the IMGT TRB V, D and J references. Analysis was restricted to V-J combinations with a frequency above 0.0001, which covered approximately 99% of repertoires. For each V-J combination, a TCR clonal expansion and chaos score was defined as the ratio of F50 clonal expansion to chaos observed in the TCRdist matrix. Welch's t-statistics and random forest were used to narrow the features down to around 12 V-J combinations, which were then fed into a naive Bayes classifier. The similarity between thyroid and blood repertoires was quantified using the Morisita-Horn index. The public reads were reanalyzed by TCRdb: fastp trimming at Q25, MiXCR alignment, in-frame beta chains only. Merged by CDR3 protein, the rows form single entries marked with the most common genes and DNA. For this entry, the V and J calls and clone size follow TCRdb and not the study's own pipeline. Within this sample are 350,000 to 450,000 distinct CDR3 sequences, with around 21% of them counted one time only. Clones ranked in the top ten supply approximately 3% of the sample.

A patient counted as having stable hyperthyroidism if there was no progression to ophthalmopathy within 18 months of follow-up. Hyperthyroidism patients were newly diagnosed, with disease duration under 2 months, and aged 18 to 65 years. Patients were excluded if they had other autoimmune diseases, uncontrolled infections, pregnancy or lactation. Diagnosis relied on clinical symptoms, serum thyroxine, TRAb, thyroid ultrasound and orbital computed tomography. Using Ficoll-Paque density gradient centrifugation, PBMCs were isolated from 9.5 to 10 ml of fresh peripheral blood. Total RNA was extracted with Trizol reagent and quality-checked on an Agilent 2100 Bioanalyzer. From its cysteine to its phenylalanine, the CDR3 spans 14 amino acids. The kept DNA is CDR3 alone, 42 bases in frame from the first base. Trimming leaves V shorter by 8 bases and J shorter by 2 bases, with the junction holding 8 bases beyond the gene matches.

This clonotype was picked up many times. No cognate antigen has been identified for it. No quality values exist for individual bases; no much larger clone is one base distant. Sequences were obtained from peripheral blood. Rearrangement joined TRBV12-3 or TRBV12-4 to TRBJ2-7; 8 bases in the junction line up with TRBD2. The receptor's source is a woman aged 18 to 35 with stable Graves' hyperthyroidism. Donor details come from another sample of the same person, matched by shared clones. The nucleotide sequence is given as TGTGCCAGCTCGGCGGGGGGCGGGACCTACGAGCAGTACTTC. This is translated as CASSAGGGTYEQYF.